This TCR beta chain comes out of a study of PD-L1 blockade in urothelial cancer. Overall study: Atezolizumab was started by patients at some point between 2012 and 2014 at 1,200 mg intravenously every 3 weeks. A median blood sample held about 140,000 T cells and more than 80,000 unique TCRs.

Overall study findings and caveats: In blood at 3 weeks, tumor-associated clones expanded more among patients with durable benefit.

This table comes from immunoSEQ multiplex PCR, and its TCRdb copy is limited to in-frame clones, with some not included. The table lists nearly 45,000 clones, roughly four fifths of them singletons. The germline CDR1 and CDR2 sequences are SGHAT and FQNNGV. The CDR3 runs to 13 residues. Trimming shortened V by 1 base and J by 6 bases, and 10 bases separated the two germline ends. A word on this clone: The antigen is not known.

Time point defined: peripheral blood 6 weeks after treatment start. Patients' cancers were locally advanced or metastatic urothelial carcinomas. The sequence was collected from a man aged 55 to 70 with urothelial cancer. The chain combines TRBV11-2 with TRBJ2-7, with D hard to call. The sample consisted of PBMCs, taken around atezolizumab (anti-PD-L1) treatment. The CDR3 DNA reads as TGTGCCAGCAGCTTAGGACAATCTCTCGAGCAGTACTTC. Translating gives CASSLGQSLEQYF.